This T cell receptor (beta chain) is from a study of blood T cell repertoires in COVID-19. At the level of the study: The samples span acute and convalescent COVID-19 from the United States, Italy and Spain. Sources were T cells, B-cell-depleted T cells, or PBMCs; the material itself was cDNA or gDNA.

Original data processing: Reference gene primer amplification gave nucleated cell count estimates. Libraries were prepared by immunoSEQ multiplex PCR; TCRdb keeps only in-frame clonotypes and omits some of them. V, J and clone size reflect that table, while D and trimming were determined from the DNA. Altogether 68,000 or so clones are present, around 90% being singletons, with the ten largest covering roughly 2.4%. The CDR3 extends over 14 amino acids. Germline values: CDR1 MDHEN, CDR2 SYDVKM. Unmatched junction bases numbered 3, after V lost 5 bases and J lost 6 bases. This TCR was sampled from a human donor in a cohort sampled during active COVID-19. This rearrangement joins TRBV28 to TRBJ2-4; TRBD1 matches 11 bases. What was sequenced was peripheral blood. CDR3 nucleotides: TGTGCCAGCAGTGCTGGACAGGGGGCAAACATTCAGTACTTC. Its protein is CASSAGQGANIQYF.